Below, one TCR beta chain is given with its context. What it binds is unknown. This specimen belongs to a study of identical twins. Findings and caveats of the study: An excess of low generation probability was shown by twin-shared out-of-frame alpha sequences. Whereas memory repertoires showed no such difference, abundant cord blood beta clonotypes carried fewer insertions.

CDR1 and CDR2 from the germline V gene are DFQATT and SNEGSKA (reference sequence). This CDR3 contains 12 residues. Trimming removed 6 bases at V and 1 base at J, with 9 bases between. A universal primer site was added by template switching, and unique molecular identifiers were carried by the cDNA. TCRdb fed the 5' RACE reads into MiXCR, producing one record per CDR3 protein. The sample includes roughly 690,000 distinct CDR3 sequences, roughly 20% seen only once; the top ten take roughly 4%. The data were also submitted as part of a second study, on T cells expressing NK-cell markers. That work contributes: Researchers got TCR beta repertoires out of sorted CD3+CD56+NKG2C+, CD3+CD56+NKG2C- and CD3+CD56-NKG2C+ T cells.

The TCR originated in a woman between 18 and 30 years old in good health. This sequence joins TRBV20-1 and TRBJ1-1, with D uncertain. Source material: PBMCs. The CDR3 nucleotides are TGCAGTGCGGTGAGGCAGAACACTGAAGCTTTCTTT. This codes for CSAVRQNTEAFF.